This TCR beta chain was documented in a study of blood T cell repertoires in COVID-19. Using immunoSEQ multiplex PCR, the repertoire was profiled, and TCRdb retains in-frame clones only, with some absent. The sample holds roughly 140,000 clones; approximately 73% are singletons and the top ten take 4.2%. The CDR3 runs to 16 residues. V shed 2 bases and J 8 bases; nucleotides not matched to a gene: 9. Germline assignment: CDR1 ENHRY and CDR2 SYGVKD. This rearrangement joins TRBV10-3 to TRBJ2-7; 13 nucleotides agree with TRBD2. Sequencing was performed on peripheral blood. This clonotype originated in a man in his 60s with acute or convalescent COVID-19. CDR3 in amino acids: CAISEGLAGVPSKQYF. DNA for the CDR3: TGTGCCATCAGTGAGGGACTAGCGGGAGTTCCCTCTAAGCAGTACTTC.